Following are 17 T cell receptor beta chains from one sample sequenced in a study of T cells in women clearing cervical HPV infection (dated by TCRdb to between 2017 and 2018). The library was built by means of the immunoSEQ multiplex PCR assay. The clones in this table, taken by TCRdb from immuneACCESS, are in-frame only. Not every clone is retained; where verified, under half of the shortfall comes from an unresolved V gene, and the cause of the rest is unknown. Per the sample table, the count is around 31,000 clones. The ten largest clones add up to 7.5% to 9.5% of the sample. The sequencing sample was made of blood buffy coat. The receptors originated from a woman between 18 and 70 years old with a cervical HPV16 infection that either progressed to CIN3+ or cleared (not recorded which).

By frequency, this clone registers medium-sized. The CDR3 extends 3 residues past the end of the read, so its final part is completed from the germline J gene. The J gene is TRBJ2-3, the V gene TRBV18; 12 positions agree with TRBD2. The germline V gene encodes CDR1 KGHSH and CDR2 LQKENI. This CDR3 contains 16 residues. The V segment lost 4 bases and the J segment 4 bases; nucleotides outside the gene matches: 6. CDR3 DNA, as far as it was read: TGTGCCAGCTCACAACTGACTAGCGGGGGATCAGATACG. Translation gives CASSQLTSGGSDT. The full CDR3 reads CASSQLTSGGSDTQYF.

Comment on this clone: The DNA ends 3 residues before the CDR3 does, and the rest of the CDR3 is filled in from the germline J gene. The gene calls are TRBV2 and TRBJ2-7, with D possibly TRBD1 on 6 matching bases. The CDR3 length is 12 residues. The germline CDR1 and CDR2 sequences are SNHLY and FYNNEI. Trimming took off 2 bases at V and 5 bases at J, with 7 bases between the two ends. CDR3 sequence: CASSEQGNEQYF. The DNA read from the CDR3 is TGTGCCAGCAGTGAACAGGGGAACGAG. Drawing the rest from reference TRBV2 and TRBJ2-7, the complete variable domain is EPEVTQTPSHQVTQMGQEVILRCVPISNHLYFYWYRQILGQKVEFLVSFYNNEISEKSEIFDDQFSVERPDGSNFTLKIRSTKLEDSAMYFCASSEQGNEQYFGPGTRLTVT.

As concerns this clone: The sequence runs out 3 residues before the end of the CDR3; the remainder is reconstructed from the germline J gene. V is TRBV11-3 and J is TRBJ2-7; 10 bases are shared with TRBD2. CDR3 length: 15 amino acids. Trimming cost V 3 bases and J 4 bases; bases outside gene matches: 6. Germline loops: CDR1 SGHNT, CDR2 YENEEA. CDR3 DNA (partial): TGTGCCAGCAGCTTGATAGCGGGAGGAATATACGAG. It yields the protein CASSLIAGGIYE. The CDR3, in full, reads CASSLIAGGIYEQYF.

About this clone itself: With the read ending 3 residues before the CDR3 end, the germline J gene is used to fill in that end. This rearrangement joins TRBV13 to TRBJ2-5; 14 bases fit TRBD2. V was pared by 8 bases and J by 3 bases, with 14 bases of the junction left unmatched. Germline V gene data show CDR1 as PRHDT and CDR2 as FYEKMQ (reference sequence). This CDR3 comprises 18 residues. The sequenced CDR3 bases are TGTGCCAGCGGGACATCGACCGGGACTAGCGGGGGTAAAGAGACC. Translated, it gives CASGTSTGTSGGKET. The CDR3 reads in full as CASGTSTGTSGGKETQYF.

Concerning this clone itself: The read comes to an end 3 residues before the CDR3 does, leaving the germline J gene to fill in the end. The rearrangement joins TRBV19 to TRBJ2-3; 13 bases match TRBD2. The V gene's germline CDR1 is LNHDA and CDR2 SQIVND (reference sequence). Trimming cost V 5 bases and J 2 bases; bases outside gene matches: 10. This CDR3 spans 18 amino acids. The CDR3 protein is CASSGQTSGRYHTDTQYF. The sequenced part of the CDR3 DNA is TGTGCCAGTAGTGGCCAGACTAGCGGGAGGTACCACACAGATACG. Based on the CDR3 plus reference TRBV19 and TRBJ2-3, the full variable domain is DGGITQSPKYLFRKEGQNVTLSCEQNLNHDAMYWYRQDPGQGLRLIYYSQIVNDFQKGDIAEGYSVSREKKESFPLTVTSAQKNPTAFYLCASSGQTSGRYHTDTQYFGPGTRLTVL.

Points on this clone: The read ends 3 residues before the CDR3 terminus; that terminus is restored from the germline J gene. J is TRBJ1-2 and V is TRBV29-1; 8 bases match TRBD1. With V trimmed by 0 bases and J by 4 bases, 1 base remained unmatched. The CDR3 loop spans 13 amino acids. Looked up from germline, CDR1 is SQVTM and CDR2 is ANQGSEA. The sequenced part of the CDR3 DNA is TGCAGCGTTGAAGAAACAGGGGGCTATGGC. This encodes CSVEETGGYG. The whole CDR3 is CSVEETGGYGYTF.

Notes on this clone: Sequence at one end of the junction differs from germline and may be a read error. With the read ending 3 residues before the CDR3 end, the germline J gene is used to fill in that end. The genes are TRBV7-9 and TRBJ2-4, with TRBD1 matching over 7 bases. CDR3 length: 14 residues. Germline-derived CDR1 and CDR2 are SEHNR and FQNEAQ (reference sequence). The CDR3 bases that were read are TGTTCCAGCAGCCCAGGTGGACAGGTTGGCGGT. This encodes CSSSPGGQVGG. The entire CDR3 is CSSSPGGQVGGQYF. The entire variable domain, with the rest obtained from reference TRBV7-9 and TRBJ2-4, is as follows: DTGVSQNPRHKITKRGQNVTFRCDPISEHNRLYWYRQTLGQGPEFLTYFQNEAQLEKSRLLSDRFSAERPKGSFSTLEIQRTEQGDSAMYLCSSSPGGQVGGQYFGAGTRLSVL.

Comment on this clone: The DNA ends 3 residues before the CDR3 does, and the rest of the CDR3 is filled in from the germline J gene. The chain is built from TRBV24-1 and TRBJ2-1; 11 bases fit TRBD2. The germline V gene encodes CDR1 KGHDR and CDR2 SFDVKD. V shed 4 bases and J 3 bases; nucleotides not matched to a gene: 4. The CDR3 spans 16 residues. The covered CDR3 bases are TGTGCCACCAGTGACTCGGGACTAGCGGTCTACAATGAG. Translation gives CATSDSGLAVYNE. In full, the CDR3 is CATSDSGLAVYNEQFF.

On this clone itself: The CDR3 goes on 3 residues after the read ends, and that part is filled in from the germline J gene. The chain uses TRBV5-4 and TRBJ2-2; 7 bases line up with TRBD1. The CDR3 totals 16 residues. Germline assignment: CDR1 SGHNT and CDR2 YYREEE (reference sequence). The covered CDR3 bases are TGTGCCAGCAGCTCAGCTTCGACAGGGAATAATTCACCG. It codes for CASSSASTGNNSP. The entire CDR3 is CASSSASTGNNSPLFF.

Concerning this clone: The sequenced fragment ends 3 residues before the CDR3 boundary, so the rest is inferred from the germline J gene. The V call is TRBV20-1, the J call TRBJ2-5; TRBD2 is a possible D gene (5 bases). The CDR3 is 14 amino acids. CDR1 and CDR2 from the germline V gene are DFQATT and SNEGSKA (reference sequence). V was trimmed by 4 bases and J by 5 bases, leaving 17 bases between them. The CDR3 spells CSAIFDTGVETQYF. The part of the CDR3 DNA that was read is TGCAGTGCTATTTTCGATACCGGGGTGGAGACC.

A word on this clone: The CDR3 goes on 3 residues after the read ends, and that part is filled in from the germline J gene. The chain employs TRBV6-2 or TRBV6-3 and TRBJ1-5, with D maybe TRBD1 (5 bases). Germline V gene lookup returns CDR1 MNHEY and CDR2 SVGEGT. CDR3 length: 13 amino acids. Between the trimmed V and J ends, which lost 3 bases and 7 bases, there was a span of 10 bases. The DNA read from the CDR3 is TGTGCCAGCAGTTATGGGGCAAGGCAGCCC. Protein product: CASSYGARQP. The whole CDR3 protein reads CASSYGARQPQHF.

Concerning this clone: Sequencing ends 3 residues short of the CDR3 end; the germline J gene provides the rest. The chain employs TRBV12-3 or TRBV12-4 and TRBJ2-4; the D gene is possibly TRBD2 (7 bases). The CDR3 sequence is 14 residues long. Trimming removed 7 bases at V and 6 bases at J, with 16 bases between. The CDR3 sequence: CASTKRGGLNIQYF. The sequenced CDR3 bases are TGTGCCAGCACCAAGAGGGGGGGGCTAAACATT.

Comment on this clone: The read ends 3 residues early relative to the CDR3; the germline J gene fills the gap. The rearrangement uses TRBV5-1 and TRBJ2-3; D is perhaps TRBD1 (6 bases). The CDR3 contains 16 residues. CDR1 and CDR2 from the germline V gene are SGHRS and YFSETQ. The CDR3 DNA, read in part, is TGCGCCAGCAGCCCAAGGACAGCTACAATCCAAGAGACG. Its protein product is CASSPRTATIQET. From start to end, the CDR3 is CASSPRTATIQETQYF.

A remark on this clone: The DNA ends 3 residues before the CDR3 does, and the rest of the CDR3 is filled in from the germline J gene. The gene calls are TRBV14 and TRBJ1-1; TRBD1 matches 8 bases. Germline CDR1 and CDR2: SGHDN and FVKESK. V shed 5 bases, J shed 4 bases, and the junction held 3 bases outside the gene matches. CDR3 length: 13 amino acids. The part of the CDR3 DNA that was read is TGTGCCAGCAGCGAAACAGGGGGCACTGAA. This sequence encodes CASSETGGTE. In full, the CDR3 reads CASSETGGTEAFF.

Turning to this clone: The read falls 3 residues short of the CDR3 end, and the missing part is taken from the germline J gene. The V and J genes are TRBV20-1 and TRBJ1-5, with D unclear. Trimming cost V 0 bases and J 0 bases, with 15 bases left between them. CDR1 is DFQATT, CDR2 SNEGSKA, per germline (reference sequence). This CDR3 has 17 residues. The CDR3 DNA, read in part, is TGCAGTGCTAGAGACAGACACCTCCCGTATAGCAATCAGCCC. This sequence encodes CSARDRHLPYSNQP. From start to end, the CDR3 is CSARDRHLPYSNQPQHF.

Turning to this clone: The CDR3 is cut off 3 residues early in the read; its end comes from the germline J gene. The V gene is TRBV19, the J gene TRBJ2-1; 10 bases are shared with TRBD2. The CDR3 spans 16 residues. Per germline, CDR1 LNHDA and CDR2 SQIVND (reference sequence). V was clipped by 6 bases and J by 2 bases; unmatched bases: 7. The CDR3 here is CASSLSGGNTYNEQFF. CDR3 DNA, as far as it was read: TGTGCCAGTAGCCTTAGCGGGGGGAATACCTACAATGAG.

Of note for this clone: The read comes to an end 3 residues before the CDR3 does, leaving the germline J gene to fill in the end. The genes are TRBV6-1 and TRBJ1-5; maybe TRBD1 (5 bases). In germline, CDR1 is MNHNS, CDR2 SASEGT. The CDR3 is made up of 16 amino acids. V shed 3 bases and J shed 0 bases, with 12 bases lying between them. The CDR3 here is CASSEMTDHSNQPQHF. The part of the CDR3 DNA that was read is TGTGCCAGCAGTGAGATGACAGACCATAGCAATCAGCCC.